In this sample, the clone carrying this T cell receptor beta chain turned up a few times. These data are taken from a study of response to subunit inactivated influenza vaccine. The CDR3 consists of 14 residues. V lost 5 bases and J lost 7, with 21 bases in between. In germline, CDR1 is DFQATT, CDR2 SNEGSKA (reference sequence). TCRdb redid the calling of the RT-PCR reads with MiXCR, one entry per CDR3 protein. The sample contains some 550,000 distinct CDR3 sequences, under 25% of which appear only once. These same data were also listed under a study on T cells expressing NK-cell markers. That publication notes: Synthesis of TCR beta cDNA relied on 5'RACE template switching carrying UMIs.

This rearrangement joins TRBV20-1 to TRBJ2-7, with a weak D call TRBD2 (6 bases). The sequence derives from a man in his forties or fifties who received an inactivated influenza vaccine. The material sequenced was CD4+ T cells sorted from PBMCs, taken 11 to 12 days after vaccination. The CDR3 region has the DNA TGCAGTGCTGACGGCGGGACCCAGCAGTTTGAGCAGTACTTC. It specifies CSADGGTQQFEQYF.